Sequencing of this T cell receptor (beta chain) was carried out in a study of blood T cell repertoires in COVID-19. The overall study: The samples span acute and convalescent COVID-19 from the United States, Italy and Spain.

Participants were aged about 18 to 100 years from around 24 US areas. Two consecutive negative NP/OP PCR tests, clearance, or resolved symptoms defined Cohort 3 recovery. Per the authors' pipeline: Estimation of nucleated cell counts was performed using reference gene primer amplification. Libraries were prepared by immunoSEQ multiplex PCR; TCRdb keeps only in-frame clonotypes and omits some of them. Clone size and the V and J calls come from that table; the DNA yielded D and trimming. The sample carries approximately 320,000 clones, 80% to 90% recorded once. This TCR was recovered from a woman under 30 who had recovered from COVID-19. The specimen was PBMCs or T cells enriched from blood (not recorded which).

CDR3 bases: TGTGCCAGCAGCCGCCCGGGGAGCTATGGCTACACCTTC. Its protein is CASSRPGSYGYTF. The chain has TRBV12-3 or TRBV12-4 and TRBJ1-2; D is unclear. Trimming removed 6 bases from V and 4 bases from J, with 12 bases in between. The CDR3 covers 13 residues.